The source of this TCR beta chain is a study of molecular identifiers for immune sequencing clone quantification. Study information: Replicates involved a five-way split of RNA from roughly 18,000 or 92,000 naive CD8 cells, with sequencing of four. Study-wide results and caveats: Clonotypes topping 20 RNA copies carried over 98% of effector molecules but under 1% of naive ones. Spike-in Jurkat TCR RNA from a single cell reportedly registered among 900,000 to 1,000,000 naive cells.

The CDR3 loop spans 17 amino acids. CDR1 is MDHEN, CDR2 SYDVKM, per germline. V shed 3 bases and J 6 bases; nucleotides not matched to a gene: 10. This clonotype has a count of ten or more. What it binds is not known. Both previously described methods and listed TCR primers were employed to make bulk TCR libraries. TCRdb passed the PCR reads through MiXCR, listing each CDR3 protein once. The repertoire holds about 640,000 distinct CDR3 sequences, about 20% seen once, with roughly 0.9% in the top ten. The chain employs TRBV28 and TRBJ2-3; 12 positions match TRBD2. This clonotype originated in a human donor in good health. Some libraries in this study had Jurkat cell RNA spiked in. Sequenced input: naive CD8+ T cells from blood, with Jurkat cell RNA spiked in. Subset here: FACS-sorted CD8+CD4-CCR7+CD45RA+ naive T cells. For the CDR3, the DNA is TGTGCCAGCAGTTTCCCCTCTAGCGGGAGGGCCTCGGATACGCAGTATTTT. Encoded protein: CASSFPSSGRASDTQYF.